A single sample is the source of the 7 T cell receptor beta chains below, sequenced in a study of T cell responses to AZD1222 COVID-19 vaccine (dated by TCRdb to 2020 to 2022). The time point label of this sample denotes: about 28 days (+/-7) after the second vaccine dose. The library was built by means of the immunoSEQ multiplex PCR assay. TCRdb stores this immuneACCESS table with in-frame sequences only. Part of the clones is absent; in the studies checked, under half of the shortfall reflects unresolved V genes, and no reason is known for the rest. In this sample the table shows approximately 150,000 clones, 85% to 95% of which occur a single time. Jointly, the top ten make up roughly 5.5% of the sample. This sample comprised peripheral blood, obtained 28 days after the second AZD1222 dose. These receptor sequences come from an adult who received the AZD1222 COVID-19 vaccine.

This chain joins TRBV24-1 and TRBJ2-2; 12 nucleotides align to TRBD2. This CDR3 has 17 residues. Germline CDR1 is KGHDR and CDR2 is SFDVKD. V gave up 5 bases and J gave up 3 bases; unmatched junction bases: 6. The CDR3 is CATSAASGRADTGELFF. CDR3 in DNA: TGTGCCACCAGTGCGGCTAGCGGGAGGGCCGACACCGGGGAGCTGTTTTTT.

The rearrangement links TRBV27 to TRBJ2-3; no reliable D call. The CDR3 totals 13 residues. From germline, CDR1 is MNHEY and CDR2 SMNVEV (reference sequence). Trimming took off 5 bases at V and 3 bases at J, with 9 bases between the two ends. The CDR3: CASSRSRTDTQYF. CDR3 sequence (DNA): TGTGCCAGCAGTCGGTCCCGGACAGATACGCAGTATTTT.

This chain connects TRBV28 to TRBJ1-5; the D gene is possibly TRBD1 (6 bases). The germline V gene has CDR1 MDHEN and CDR2 SYDVKM. The CDR3 has 15 residues. Deletions cut 3 bases from V and 2 bases from J, with 11 bases between. DNA for the CDR3: TGTGCCAGCAGTTTGGGGGGCGGGGGCAATCAGCCCCAGCATTTT. Translating it yields CASSLGGGGNQPQHF.

The rearrangement joins TRBV5-4 to TRBJ2-7, with 10 bases that match TRBD2. Germline CDR1 is SGHNT and CDR2 is YYREEE (reference sequence). Losses at the gene ends were 5 bases for V and 5 bases for J; bases not matched to a gene: 13. The CDR3 has 16 residues. This CDR3 is CASRPHTSGTVHEQYF. Here the CDR3 DNA reads TGTGCCAGCAGACCCCACACTAGCGGGACGGTCCACGAGCAGTACTTC.

This clone was recorded only once. The chain links TRBV9 to TRBJ2-2; maybe TRBD2 (6 bases). This CDR3 has 15 amino acids. The V gene's germline CDR1 is SGDLS and CDR2 YYNGEE. The V and J ends lost 0 bases and 6 bases respectively, with 12 bases between them. CDR3 residues: CASSVARRGAGELFF. CDR3 in DNA: TGTGCCAGCAGCGTAGCACGGAGGGGTGCCGGGGAGCTGTTTTTT.

V usage is TRBV28 and J usage is TRBJ1-6; 9 bases are a match to TRBD1. Trimming removed 8 bases from V and 0 bases from J; junction bases left unmatched: 5. The CDR3 has 16 amino acids. Germline V CDR1 and CDR2: MDHEN, SYDVKM. CDR3 sequence: CASAGQGSSYNSPLHF. The DNA of the CDR3 is TGTGCCAGCGCGGGACAGGGTAGCTCCTATAATTCACCCCTCCACTTT.

CDR3 protein: CASRDRLRQGQSQPQHF. The CDR3 DNA reads TGTGCCAGTAGGGATAGGCTAAGACAGGGGCAGAGTCAGCCCCAGCATTTT. The rearrangement links TRBV19 to TRBJ1-5; TRBD1 aligns across 8 bases. V was clipped by 6 bases and J by 6 bases; unmatched bases: 16. The germline gives CDR1 LNHDA, CDR2 SQIVND (reference sequence). The CDR3 extends over 17 amino acids.